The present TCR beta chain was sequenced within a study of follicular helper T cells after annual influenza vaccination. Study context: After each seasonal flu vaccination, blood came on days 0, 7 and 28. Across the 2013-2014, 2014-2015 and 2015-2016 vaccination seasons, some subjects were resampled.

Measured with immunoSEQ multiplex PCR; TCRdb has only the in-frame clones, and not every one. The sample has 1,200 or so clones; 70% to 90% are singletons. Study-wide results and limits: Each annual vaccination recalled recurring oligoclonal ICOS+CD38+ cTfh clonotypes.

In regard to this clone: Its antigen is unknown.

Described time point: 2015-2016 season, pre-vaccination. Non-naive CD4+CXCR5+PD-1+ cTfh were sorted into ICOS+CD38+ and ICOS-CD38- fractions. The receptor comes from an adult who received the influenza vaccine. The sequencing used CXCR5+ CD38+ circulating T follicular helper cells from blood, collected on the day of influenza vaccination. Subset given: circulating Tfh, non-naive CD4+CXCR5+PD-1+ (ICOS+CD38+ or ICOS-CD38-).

CDR3 sequence reads: CAWGSGSSFYEQYF. CDR3 sequence (DNA): TGTGCCTGGGGCTCAGGGTCCTCCTTCTACGAGCAGTACTTC. This chain connects TRBV30 to TRBJ2-7; TRBD1 might be the D (5 bases). The V gene's germline CDR1 is GTSNPN and CDR2 SVGIG (reference sequence). The V gene lost 5 bases and the J gene lost 3 bases, with 17 bases spanning the gap. This CDR3 spans 14 amino acids.